This TCR beta chain was profiled in a study of metastatic and nonmetastatic thyroid tumors. Study-level information: Repertoires of blood and of tissue (tumor or nodule) from malignant and benign thyroid patients were compared.

Study outcomes and limitations: Malignant thyroid tumors reportedly had TCR beta diversity that was significantly higher than in benign nodules, in blood and tumor.

Each patient went into thyroid surgery without having received any treatment. V was pared by 1 base and J by 8 bases, with 11 bases of the junction left unmatched. This CDR3 has 15 amino acids. The germline V gene encodes CDR1 SGHRS and CDR2 YFSETQ. Original data processing: Researchers built a distant-metastasis classifier for papillary thyroid cancer that drew on CDR3 differences across clinicopathological groups. MiXCR was used by TCRdb to re-call the PCR reads. The V and J calls follow TCRdb's processing rather than the paper's. The table records some 30,000 clones, 10% to 12% of them present only once. Comment on this clone: Its antigen is currently unknown.

The chain combines TRBV5-1 with TRBJ1-2; 7 bases align to TRBD1. Sequencing was done on a sample of blood. The receptor comes from a female donor with papillary thyroid cancer or a benign thyroid nodule (not recorded which). Some clones in this sample may be carry-over from other donors' samples. The CDR3 loop reads CASSLSGQTREGYTF. CDR3 nucleotides: TGCGCCAGCAGCTTGTCGGGACAGACCCGGGAGGGCTACACCTTC.